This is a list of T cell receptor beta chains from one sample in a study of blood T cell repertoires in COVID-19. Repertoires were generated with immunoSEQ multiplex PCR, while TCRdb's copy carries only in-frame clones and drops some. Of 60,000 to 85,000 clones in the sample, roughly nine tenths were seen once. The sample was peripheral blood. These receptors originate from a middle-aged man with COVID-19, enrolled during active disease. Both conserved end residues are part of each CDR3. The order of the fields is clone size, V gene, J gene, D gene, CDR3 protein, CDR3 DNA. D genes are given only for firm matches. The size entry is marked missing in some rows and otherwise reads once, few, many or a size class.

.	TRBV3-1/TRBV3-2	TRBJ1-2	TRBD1	CASSQAGTEYGYTF	TGTGCCAGCAGCCAAGCCGGGACAGAGTATGGCTACACCTTC
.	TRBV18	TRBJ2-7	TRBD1	CASSPFTLGQGGEQYF	TGTGCCAGCTCTCCATTTACACTCGGACAGGGCGGCGAGCAGTACTTC
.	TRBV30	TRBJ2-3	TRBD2	CAWSRTGGLLDTQYF	TGTGCCTGGAGTCGGACGGGGGGGTTATTAGATACGCAGTATTTT
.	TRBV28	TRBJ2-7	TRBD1	CASSLGTEYSEQYF	TGTGCCAGCAGTCTCGGGACAGAGTACAGCGAGCAGTACTTC
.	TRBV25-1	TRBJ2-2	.	CASSESLTSRGGELFF	TGTGCCAGCAGTGAATCATTGACTAGCAGGGGCGGGGAGCTGTTTTTT
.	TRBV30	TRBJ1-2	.	CAWSPIGYGYTF	TGTGCCTGGAGCCCGATCGGGTATGGCTACACCTTC
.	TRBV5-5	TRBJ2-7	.	CASSLVSGYEQYF	TGTGCCAGCAGCTTGGTGTCAGGGTACGAGCAGTACTTC
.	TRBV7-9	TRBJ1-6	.	CASRGAGNKRPHNSPLHF	TGTGCCAGCAGGGGGGCCGGGAATAAGCGCCCCCATAATTCACCCCTCCACTTT
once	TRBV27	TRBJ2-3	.	CASKPFSSTDTQYF	TGTGCCAGCAAGCCCTTTTCTAGCACAGATACGCAGTATTTT
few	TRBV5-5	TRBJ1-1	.	CASSPGGALGTEAFF	TGTGCCAGCAGCCCGGGTGGGGCCTTGGGCACTGAAGCTTTCTTT
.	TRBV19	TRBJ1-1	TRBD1	CASSKGARNTEAFF	TGTGCCAGTTCGAAGGGGGCACGTAACACTGAAGCTTTCTTT
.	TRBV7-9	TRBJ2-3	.	CASSFAGGTLTDTQYF	TGTGCCAGCAGCTTCGCAGGGGGGACCCTCACAGATACGCAGTATTTT
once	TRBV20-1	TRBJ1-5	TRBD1	CSASSGQGIQPQHF	TGCAGTGCTAGTTCAGGACAGGGAATTCAGCCCCAGCATTTT
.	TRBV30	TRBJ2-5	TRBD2	CAWSVRGGLQETQYF	TGTGCCTGGAGTGTACGGGGGGGACTCCAAGAGACCCAGTACTTC